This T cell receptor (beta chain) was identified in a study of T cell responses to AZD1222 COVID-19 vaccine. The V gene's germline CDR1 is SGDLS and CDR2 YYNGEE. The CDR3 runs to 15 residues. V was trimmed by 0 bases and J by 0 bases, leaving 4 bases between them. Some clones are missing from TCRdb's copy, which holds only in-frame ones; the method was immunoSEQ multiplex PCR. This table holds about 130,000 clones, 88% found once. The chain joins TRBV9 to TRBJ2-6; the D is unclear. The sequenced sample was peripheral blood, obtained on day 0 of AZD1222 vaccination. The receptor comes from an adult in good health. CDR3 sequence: CASSVDHSGANVLTF. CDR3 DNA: TGTGCCAGCAGCGTAGACCACTCTGGGGCCAACGTCCTGACTTTC.